This TCR beta chain was documented in a study of blood T cell repertoires in COVID-19. Study as a whole: Both acute and convalescent COVID-19 samples were obtained from the United States, Italy and Spain. From T cells, B-cell-depleted T cells, or PBMCs came the material, which was cDNA or gDNA.

In germline, CDR1 is KGHSH, CDR2 LQKENI. The CDR3 sequence is 13 residues long. With 3 bases removed from V and 5 bases from J, the gap between germline ends came to 8 bases. Per the original data handling: Estimation of nucleated cell counts relied on the amplification of reference gene primers. Sequenced by immunoSEQ multiplex PCR; TCRdb stores in-frame clones only, minus some. V and J calls and clone size are as listed in that table; D and trimming were resolved from the DNA. The table shows about 150,000 clones, with just under 85% occurring only once. The sequenced sample was peripheral blood. The TCR sequence derives from a woman over 75 with acute or convalescent COVID-19. J is TRBJ1-5 and V is TRBV18; D gene uncertain. CDR3 in DNA: TGTGCCAGCTCACCCGGGATCGATCAGCCCCAGCATTTT. Its translation: CASSPGIDQPQHF.